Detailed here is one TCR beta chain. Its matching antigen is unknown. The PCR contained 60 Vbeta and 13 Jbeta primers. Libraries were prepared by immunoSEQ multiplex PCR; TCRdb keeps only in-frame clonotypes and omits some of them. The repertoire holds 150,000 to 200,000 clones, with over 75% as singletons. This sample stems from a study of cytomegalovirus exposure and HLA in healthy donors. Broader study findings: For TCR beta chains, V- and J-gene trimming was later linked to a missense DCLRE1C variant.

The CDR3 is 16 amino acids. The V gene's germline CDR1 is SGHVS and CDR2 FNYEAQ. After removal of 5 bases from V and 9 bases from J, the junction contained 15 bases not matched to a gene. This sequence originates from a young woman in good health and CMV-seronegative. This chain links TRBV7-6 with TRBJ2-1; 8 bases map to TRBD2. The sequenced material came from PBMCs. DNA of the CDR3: TGTGCCAGCAGCGCCCTAGGTGCGGGGGGCCTGACTGAGCAGTTCTTC. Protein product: CASSALGAGGLTEQFF.